The 3 T cell receptor beta chains reported below all come from one sample, sequenced in a study of blood T cell repertoires in COVID-19. Assay: immunoSEQ multiplex PCR; the TCRdb copy retains only in-frame clones and omits some. This table has approximately 170,000 clones, about 85% appearing once. Sequenced material: peripheral blood. Every receptor here comes from a man aged 55-75 years who had recovered from COVID-19.

The CDR3 region has the DNA TGTGCCAGCTCAGCTTGGATTGTAGAGGATGACGGCTACAATGAGCAGTTCTTC. This encodes CASSAWIVEDDGYNEQFF. The chain has TRBV5-6 and TRBJ2-1; D is unclear. Germline V gene data show CDR1 as SGHDT and CDR2 as YYEEEE. V was pared by 7 bases and J by 3 bases, with 26 bases between. The CDR3 runs to 18 residues.

The rearrangement links TRBV3-1 (or the pseudogene TRBV3-2) to TRBJ2-1; D unresolved. This CDR3 is 11 amino acids long. Trimming removed 1 base from V and 7 bases from J, with 2 bases in between. Germline CDR1 LGHDT, CDR2 YNNKEL (reference sequence). Written as DNA, the CDR3 is TGTGCCAGCAGCCAAGCTAATGAGCAGTTCTTC. Translation gives CASSQANEQFF.

The chain joins TRBV7-8 to TRBJ1-3, with TRBD1 as a possible D gene (5 bases). The CDR3 runs 14 residues. V shed 3 bases and J shed 4 bases, with 10 bases lying between them. The V gene's germline CDR1 is SGHVS and CDR2 FQNEAQ. Here the CDR3 reads CASSFDRQGNTIYF. Here the CDR3 DNA reads TGTGCCAGCAGCTTTGACAGACAAGGAAACACCATATATTTT.